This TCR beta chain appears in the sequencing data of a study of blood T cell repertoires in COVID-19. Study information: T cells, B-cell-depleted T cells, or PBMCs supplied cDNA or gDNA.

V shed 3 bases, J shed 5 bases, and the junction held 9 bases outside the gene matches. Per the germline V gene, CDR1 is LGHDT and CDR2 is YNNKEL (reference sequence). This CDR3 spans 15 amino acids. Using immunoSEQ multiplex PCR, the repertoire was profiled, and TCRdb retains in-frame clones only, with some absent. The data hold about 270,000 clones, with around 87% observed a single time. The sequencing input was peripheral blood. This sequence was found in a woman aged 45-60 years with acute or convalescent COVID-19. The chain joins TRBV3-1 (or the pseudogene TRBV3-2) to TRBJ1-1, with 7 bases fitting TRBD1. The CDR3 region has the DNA TGTGCCAGCAGCCATTACCGACAGGGAAGGACTGAAGCTTTCTTT. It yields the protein CASSHYRQGRTEAFF.